Listed below are T cell receptor beta chains from one sample, sequenced in a study of chemoradiotherapy in HPV16-positive cancers. Only in-frame clones appear in the TCRdb table, and some are missing; sequencing was by immunoSEQ multiplex PCR. The table includes over 8,500 clones, 91% detected once. The sequenced sample was blood, obtained from a patient who underwent chemoradiotherapy. These receptors all come from a human donor with HPV-associated anogenital cancer. Each CDR3 is given with its conserved first and last residue. A D gene is named only where the DNA matches it firmly. A clone size is listed for some rows: how often the clone was seen (once, few, many), or a class if it is expanded.

D: -
J: TRBJ1-3
size: -
V: TRBV7-9
CDR3: CASRPAGNTIYF
DNA: TGTGCCAGCAGGCCCGCTGGAAACACCATATATTTT

D: -
J: TRBJ1-2
size: -
V: TRBV5-1
CDR3: CASSFGGNSAGYTF
DNA: TGCGCCAGCAGCTTTGGTGGAAACTCCGCTGGCTACACCTTC

D: -
J: TRBJ1-4
size: -
V: TRBV9
CDR3: CASSVAPGEKLFF
DNA: TGTGCCAGCAGCGTAGCTCCGGGGGAAAAACTGTTTTTT

D: -
J: TRBJ2-6
size: -
V: TRBV27
CDR3: CASSSGPSGANVLTF
DNA: TGTGCCAGCAGTTCGGGGCCATCTGGGGCCAACGTCCTGACTTTC

D: -
J: TRBJ1-1
size: -
V: TRBV29-1
CDR3: CSVALGGINTEAFF
DNA: TGCAGCGTTGCCCTGGGGGGAATAAACACTGAAGCTTTCTTT

D: -
J: TRBJ2-2
size: -
V: TRBV11-3
CDR3: CASSSGRNTGELFF
DNA: TGTGCCAGCAGCTCCGGACGGAACACCGGGGAGCTGTTTTTT

D: -
J: TRBJ1-5
size: -
V: TRBV28
CDR3: CASRDRDNQPQHF
DNA: TGTGCCAGCAGGGACAGAGACAATCAGCCCCAGCATTTT

D: -
J: TRBJ1-1
size: few
V: TRBV5-1
CDR3: CASSLGNGDTEAFF
DNA: TGCGCCAGCAGCTTGGGAAACGGGGACACTGAAGCTTTCTTT

D: -
J: TRBJ1-2
size: few
V: TRBV6-5
CDR3: CASSSGINYGYTF
DNA: TGTGCCAGCAGTTCGGGCATTAACTATGGCTACACCTTC

D: -
J: TRBJ2-2
size: -
V: TRBV7-2
CDR3: CASSLEAVGSGELFF
DNA: TGTGCCAGCAGCTTAGAGGCGGTCGGATCCGGGGAGCTGTTTTTT

D: -
J: TRBJ2-3
size: -
V: TRBV7-2
CDR3: CASSLTRRGHGEDTQYF
DNA: TGTGCCAGCAGCTTAACTCGGCGGGGGCACGGTGAAGATACGCAGTATTTT

D: -
J: TRBJ2-1
size: -
V: TRBV7-9
CDR3: CASSLGKGIAYNEQFF
DNA: TGTGCCAGCAGCTTAGGGAAGGGGATTGCCTACAATGAGCAGTTCTTC

D: TRBD1
J: TRBJ1-2
size: -
V: TRBV4-1
CDR3: CASSQEGTAGNYGYTF
DNA: TGCGCCAGCAGCCAAGAGGGGACAGCAGGTAACTATGGCTACACCTTC

D: TRBD2
J: TRBJ2-3
size: -
V: TRBV10-1
CDR3: CASSESSGATDTQYF
DNA: TGCGCCAGCAGTGAGTCTAGCGGGGCCACAGATACGCAGTATTTT

D: TRBD2
J: TRBJ2-2
size: -
V: TRBV2
CDR3: CASRNYGGGDTGELFF
DNA: TGTGCCAGCCGAAATTACGGTGGGGGGGACACCGGGGAGCTGTTTTTT